These 5 T cell receptor beta chains originate from one sample sequenced in a study of blood T cell repertoires in COVID-19. Sequencing used immunoSEQ multiplex PCR; TCRdb keeps in-frame clones, though not all of them. Of 250,000 to 350,000 clones listed, about 91% are singletons. The sample was PBMCs or T cells enriched from blood (not recorded which). The receptors originated from a woman younger than 35 who had recovered from COVID-19.

The chain employs TRBV5-6 and TRBJ1-3, with a tentative D call TRBD1 (5 bases). The V end lost 4 bases, the J end lost 0 bases, and 14 bases lay between the germline ends. Germline CDR1 reads SGHDT; CDR2 reads YYEEEE. This CDR3 spans 16 amino acids. The CDR3, as DNA: TGTGCCAGCAGCGCGGGGCGGGGCCTCTCTGGAAACACCATATATTTT. Translating gives CASSAGRGLSGNTIYF.

This chain joins TRBV2 and TRBJ2-2; D call uncertain. Germline V gene sequence: CDR1 SNHLY, CDR2 FYNNEI. V lost 7 bases and J lost 1, with 16 bases in between. The CDR3 runs 16 residues. The CDR3 bases are TGTGCCAGCACTAAAGGTCCCCTAGAGAACACCGGGGAGCTGTTTTTT. Translating it yields CASTKGPLENTGELFF.

The rearrangement joins TRBV28 to TRBJ1-4; 12 bases agree with TRBD1. Germline V lookup: CDR1 MDHEN, CDR2 SYDVKM. V lost 8 bases and J lost 6; bases outside the gene matches: 7. This CDR3 contains 15 residues. The CDR3 DNA reads as TGTGCCAGCGGGACAGGGGGCGAGGGGGATGAAAAACTGTTTTTT. Protein product: CASGTGGEGDEKLFF.

This clone was counted between two and nine times. This rearrangement joins TRBV5-5 to TRBJ1-1; D is ambiguous. This CDR3 spans 12 amino acids. Trimming left V 3 bases short and J 3 bases short, with 6 bases between. From germline, CDR1 is SGHKS and CDR2 YYEKEE (reference sequence). The CDR3 loop is CASSSRHTEAFF. DNA for the CDR3: TGTGCCAGCAGCTCTCGTCACACTGAAGCTTTCTTT.

The rearrangement links TRBV7-2 to TRBJ2-2; tentative D call: TRBD2 (5 bases). V was clipped by 5 bases and J by 7 bases, with 20 bases between them. Per germline, CDR1 SGHTA and CDR2 FQGNSA. There are 16 residues in the CDR3. DNA of the CDR3: TGTGCCAGCAGCAAACTCGGACCCCGCGAGGGCGGGGAGCTGTTTTTT. This codes for CASSKLGPREGGELFF.